In this sample, the clone carrying this T cell receptor beta chain turned up many times. The CDR3 sequence is 18 residues long. CDR1 is SGHRS and CDR2 is YFSETQ in the germline V gene. Losses at the gene ends were 4 bases for V and 0 bases for J; bases not matched to a gene: 6. This specimen belongs to a study of T cells in Graves' hyperthyroidism and ophthalmopathy. The TCR beta CDR3 regions underwent amplification using RNA transcripts as the source. RT-PCR in the first round (using the HTBI primer set) targeted the TCR CDR3. TCRdb fed the multiplex PCR reads into MiXCR, producing one record per CDR3 protein. The data contain some 460,000 distinct CDR3 sequences, approximately 14% of them singletons.

The sequence came from a woman under 30 with Graves' hyperthyroidism. What was sequenced was blood. The chain joins TRBV5-1 to TRBJ2-1, with 14 bases that match TRBD2. The CDR3 nucleotides are TGCGCCAGCAGCGGACGGGGACTAGCGGGGGACTCCTACAATGAGCAGTTCTTC. Protein sequence: CASSGRGLAGDSYNEQFF.